This T cell receptor beta chain was captured in a study of CD8 T cells in Susac syndrome. The authors reverse transcribed roughly 0.5 to 1 ug RNA with random hexamers. TCRdb itself ran the immunoSEQ multiplex PCR reads through MiXCR, one entry per CDR3 protein. The table shows over 200,000 distinct CDR3 sequences, with 95% occurring only once. This CDR3 is built from 13 residues. Trimming pared 2 bases from V and 13 bases from J, leaving 15 bases between. Germline V gene lookup returns CDR1 KGHSH and CDR2 LQKENI. This rearrangement joins TRBV18 to TRBJ1-5; a weak D match, TRBD1 (5 bases). The source material was CD4+ T cells from PBMCs. The source of this sequence is a human donor with multiple sclerosis. CDR3: CASSPRSDNLQHF. The CDR3 DNA reads TGTGCCAGCTCACCAAGGTCGGACAACCTTCAGCATTTT.